These 27 T cell receptor beta chains originate from one sample sequenced in a study of blood T cell repertoires in COVID-19. Sequencing was performed with immunoSEQ multiplex PCR; in TCRdb, only in-frame clones are kept and a portion is missing. The sample yields more than 120,000 clones, approximately 86% seen once. The sample comprised peripheral blood. These receptors were collected from a woman aged 45-60 years with acute or convalescent COVID-19.

The rearrangement links TRBV4-1 to TRBJ1-1; D is uncertain. From germline, CDR1 is MGHRA and CDR2 YSYEKL. V lost 4 bases and J 3 bases, leaving 12 bases between the germline ends. This CDR3 contains 14 residues. The chain's CDR3 is CASSRLAGYTEAFF. In nucleotides, the CDR3 is TGCGCCAGCAGCCGCTTAGCGGGGTACACTGAAGCTTTCTTT.

The chain employs TRBV6-2 or TRBV6-3 and TRBJ1-4; TRBD1 matches 10 bases. The V gene end was trimmed by 5 bases and the J gene end by 8 bases; junction bases not matched to a gene: 11. Germline CDR1 and CDR2: MNHEY and SVGEGT. CDR3 size: 16 residues. CDR3: CASSHGVRTGGEKLFF. The CDR3 DNA sequence: TGTGCCAGCAGTCACGGGGTTAGGACAGGGGGAGAAAAACTGTTTTTT.

This clone was recorded a few times. The gene calls are TRBV4-1 and TRBJ2-2, with D maybe TRBD1 (6 bases). Germline loops: CDR1 MGHRA, CDR2 YSYEKL. The CDR3 runs to 18 residues. Deletions cut 1 base from V and 4 bases from J, with 19 bases between. This CDR3 is CASSQVKAHRDVTGELFF. CDR3 nucleotides: TGCGCCAGCAGCCAAGTAAAGGCGCACAGGGATGTCACCGGGGAGCTGTTTTTT.

This clone was recorded a few times. This chain connects TRBV7-9 to TRBJ1-5, with D possibly matching TRBD1 (5 bases). Per germline, CDR1 SEHNR and CDR2 FQNEAQ (reference sequence). V lost 5 bases, J lost 0 bases, and 17 bases lay in between. The CDR3 is made up of 17 amino acids. CDR3 residues: CASSRNADSHSNQPQHF. CDR3 in DNA: TGTGCCAGCAGCCGTAACGCAGACAGCCATAGCAATCAGCCCCAGCATTTT.

The chain links TRBV9 to TRBJ2-1; D is uncertain. The CDR3 totals 13 residues. With 0 bases removed from V and 2 bases from J, the gap between germline ends came to 3 bases. Germline CDR1 and CDR2: SGDLS and YYNGEE. The CDR3 is CASSVGPYNEQFF. The CDR3 nucleotides read TGTGCCAGCAGCGTAGGGCCCTACAATGAGCAGTTCTTC.

The V gene is TRBV6-5, the J gene TRBJ2-7, with D perhaps TRBD2 (5 bases). This CDR3 is 13 amino acids long. V dropped 7 bases and J dropped 2 bases, with 12 bases sitting between them. Germline V lookup: CDR1 MNHEY, CDR2 SVGAGI. The CDR3 sequence is CASTRTETYEQYF. The DNA for the CDR3 is TGTGCCAGCACCAGGACTGAGACCTACGAGCAGTACTTC.

This clone was recorded only once. This chain uses TRBV9 with TRBJ2-3, with TRBD2 identical over 7 bases. CDR1 is SGDLS and CDR2 is YYNGEE in the germline V gene. V was pared by 2 bases and J by 4 bases, with 4 bases of the junction left unmatched. CDR3 length: 14 residues. The DNA of the CDR3 is TGTGCCAGCAGCGTTGCGGGAGATGCAGATACGCAGTATTTT. It specifies CASSVAGDADTQYF.

In this sample, this clone turned up once. CDR3 DNA: TGTGCCAGCAGCCAAGATGGACAGGGTGGAGATACGCAGTATTTT. Amino acids: CASSQDGQGGDTQYF. The chain combines TRBV4-2 with TRBJ2-3; 8 bases agree with TRBD1. Germline lookup yields CDR1 LGHNA and CDR2 YNFKEQ. Trimming cost V 0 bases and J 5 bases; bases outside gene matches: 4. The length of the CDR3 is 15 residues.

The sample holds one count of this clone. V and J are TRBV6-5 and TRBJ1-2, with D perhaps matching TRBD1 (5 bases). V dropped 8 bases and J dropped 6 bases, with 13 bases sitting between them. Germline V lookup: CDR1 MNHEY, CDR2 SVGAGI. CDR3 length equals 12 residues. CDR3 sequence: CASGIVRDGYTF. CDR3 coding DNA: TGTGCCAGCGGAATCGTCAGGGATGGCTACACCTTC.

This chain joins TRBV25-1 and TRBJ1-6, with 8 nucleotides matching TRBD1. V lost 6 bases to trimming and J lost 8 bases; unmatched junction nucleotides: 3. The CDR3 has 13 residues. CDR1 is MGHDK and CDR2 is SYGVNS in the germline V gene. The CDR3 bases are TGTGCCAGCAGGGACAGGGACCATTCACCCCTCCACTTT. Translated: CASRDRDHSPLHF.

This clone has only one observation. This sequence joins TRBV6-5 and TRBJ2-1, with D possibly TRBD1 on 6 matching bases. Germline CDR1 is MNHEY and CDR2 is SVGAGI. The V and J ends lost 2 bases and 5 bases respectively, with 7 bases between them. The CDR3 loop spans 13 amino acids. In DNA form, the CDR3 reads TGTGCCAGCAGTTACACAGGGAACAATGAGCAGTTCTTC. This sequence encodes CASSYTGNNEQFF.

This chain joins TRBV5-1 and TRBJ2-3; 7 positions match TRBD2. The CDR3 has 16 amino acids. Germline V gene data show CDR1 as SGHRS and CDR2 as YFSETQ. V shed 0 bases and J 4 bases; nucleotides not matched to a gene: 8. This chain's CDR3 is CASSLADFRGADTQYF. The CDR3 DNA sequence: TGCGCCAGCAGCTTGGCCGATTTTCGGGGGGCAGATACGCAGTATTTT.

This clone was detected only once. The J gene is TRBJ2-1, the V gene TRBV30; maybe TRBD2 (5 bases). CDR3 size: 13 residues. Germline CDR1 and CDR2: GTSNPN and SVGIG (reference sequence). V was shortened by 0 bases and J by 4 bases, with 7 bases between the two germline ends. The CDR3: CAWSVGLYNEQFF. In nucleotides, the CDR3 is TGTGCCTGGAGTGTAGGACTTTACAATGAGCAGTTCTTC.

J is TRBJ2-7 and V is TRBV11-2; D remains unclear. Trimming removed 8 bases from V and 0 bases from J, with 14 bases in between. The germline V gene encodes CDR1 SGHAT and CDR2 FQNNGV. The CDR3 runs to 14 residues. The CDR3 sequence: CASGQLRDSYEQYF. CDR3 DNA: TGTGCCAGCGGGCAGCTCCGAGACTCCTACGAGCAGTACTTC. The variable domain in full, completed from reference TRBV11-2 and TRBJ2-7, reads EAGVAQSPRYKIIEKRQSVAFWCNPISGHATLYWYQQILGQGPKLLIQFQNNGVVDDSQLPKDRFSAERLKGVDSTLKIQPAKLEDSAVYLCASGQLRDSYEQYFGPGTRLTVT.

This chain links TRBV30 with TRBJ2-3, with 9 positions matching TRBD1. The CDR3 loop spans 12 amino acids. Per germline, CDR1 GTSNPN and CDR2 SVGIG (reference sequence). Germline trimming cut 3 bases from V and 7 bases from J; bases unmatched to any gene: 2. As DNA, the CDR3 is TGTGCCTGGAGACAGGGGGCATATACGCAGTATTTT. This gives the protein CAWRQGAYTQYF.

The table lists this clone with a count of one. The V call is TRBV5-4, the J call TRBJ2-2, with 8 bases lining up with TRBD1. Germline V gives CDR1 SGHNT, CDR2 YYREEE (reference sequence). CDR3 size: 16 residues. The ends lost 6 bases at V and 4 bases at J; junction bases unmatched: 11. CDR3 residues: CASTRSGQGGTGELFF. CDR3 DNA sequence: TGTGCCAGCACCAGATCTGGACAGGGAGGCACCGGGGAGCTGTTTTTT.

This chain uses TRBV5-1 with TRBJ2-1, with D perhaps matching TRBD1 (5 bases). Trimming cost V 1 base and J 2 bases, with 7 bases left between them. This CDR3 comprises 14 residues. Germline loops: CDR1 SGHRS, CDR2 YFSETQ. The CDR3 sequence: CASSLQGPYNEQFF. As DNA, the CDR3 is TGCGCCAGCAGCTTGCAGGGTCCCTACAATGAGCAGTTCTTC.

V is TRBV25-1 and J is TRBJ1-3; D is possibly TRBD1 (5 bases). The V gene's germline CDR1 is MGHDK and CDR2 SYGVNS. V was clipped by 10 bases and J by 0 bases, with 19 bases between them. The CDR3 spans 16 residues. The CDR3 bases are TGTGCCACCACCCGGTCTAGGGGCATCTCTGGAAACACCATATATTTT. Protein: CATTRSRGISGNTIYF.

The chain recombines TRBV27 with TRBJ2-1, with TRBD2 matching over 10 bases. Germline lookup yields CDR1 MNHEY and CDR2 SMNVEV (reference sequence). This CDR3 contains 15 residues. V shed 3 bases and J 5 bases; nucleotides not matched to a gene: 4. The CDR3: CASSFSGGGNNEQFF. The CDR3 coding sequence is TGTGCCAGCAGTTTCAGCGGGGGGGGAAACAATGAGCAGTTCTTC.

The sample holds one count of this clone. V and J are TRBV7-2 and TRBJ1-1; perhaps TRBD1 as D (5 bases). Per germline, CDR1 SGHTA and CDR2 FQGNSA. Between the trimmed V and J ends, which lost 7 bases and 0 bases, there was a span of 9 bases. CDR3 length: 13 residues. The CDR3 reads CASKEGLNTEAFF. CDR3 nucleotides: TGTGCCAGCAAGGAGGGGCTGAACACTGAAGCTTTCTTT.

This clone was observed a single time. This chain links TRBV19 with TRBJ1-1; weak D call: TRBD1 (5 bases). V was shortened by 10 bases and J by 0 bases, with 9 bases between the two germline ends. The CDR3 covers 12 residues. Germline V CDR1 and CDR2: LNHDA, SQIVND (reference sequence). The CDR3 region is CATTGMNTEAFF. As DNA, the CDR3 is TGTGCCACAACAGGTATGAACACTGAAGCTTTCTTT.

The chain joins TRBV9 to TRBJ2-7; TRBD1 is a possible D gene (5 bases). The V gene lost 3 bases and the J gene lost 4 bases, with 17 bases spanning the gap. CDR1 and CDR2 (germline): SGDLS, YYNGEE. The CDR3 extends over 15 amino acids. The CDR3 loop reads CASSEVPGWSYEQYF. The CDR3 DNA sequence: TGTGCCAGCAGCGAGGTCCCAGGGTGGAGTTACGAGCAGTACTTC.

In regard to this clone: Other DNA variants within this sample encode the same CDR3. J is TRBJ1-3 and V is TRBV30; D possibly corresponds to TRBD1 (5 bases). The V gene's germline CDR1 is GTSNPN and CDR2 SVGIG (reference sequence). The CDR3 has 14 residues. V was shortened by 1 base and J by 1 base, with 8 bases between the two germline ends. This CDR3 reads CAWSERGSGNTIYF. CDR3 DNA: TGTGCCTGGAGTGAAAGGGGTTCTGGAAACACCATATATTTT.

The chain employs TRBV2 and TRBJ2-1; 8 bases are shared with TRBD2. Trimming cost V 6 bases and J 2 bases; bases outside gene matches: 9. The CDR3 totals 16 residues. The germline CDR1 and CDR2 sequences are SNHLY and FYNNEI. Here the CDR3 reads CASRRGSGSPYNEQFF. CDR3 bases: TGTGCCAGCAGGAGGGGGAGCGGGAGCCCCTACAATGAGCAGTTCTTC.

The rearrangement joins TRBV12-3 or TRBV12-4 to TRBJ2-2; TRBD2 matches 7 bases. The CDR3 length is 13 residues. J gave up 6 bases and V 7 bases, and 5 bases lay outside the gene matches. CDR3: CASTPGRAGELFF. Written as DNA, the CDR3 is TGTGCCAGCACACCAGGGAGGGCCGGGGAGCTGTTTTTT.

The J gene is TRBJ1-1, the V gene TRBV6-6; TRBD1 aligns across 8 bases. The CDR3 sequence is 17 residues long. Germline V lookup: CDR1 MNHNY, CDR2 SVGAGI (reference sequence). J lost 1 base, V lost 5 bases, and 12 bases had no gene match. In nucleotides, the CDR3 is TGTGCCAGCAGTCGATCCCGACGGACAGGGCAGAACACTGAAGCTTTCTTT. Translating gives CASSRSRRTGQNTEAFF.

The J gene is TRBJ2-2, the V gene TRBV5-1; weak D call: TRBD1 (6 bases). CDR1 and CDR2 from the germline V gene are SGHRS and YFSETQ. There are 15 residues in the CDR3. Trimming left V 1 base short and J 5 bases short, with 12 bases between. CDR3 coding DNA: TGCGCCAGCAGCTTGTGGCCCAGGGGTACCGGGGAGCTGTTTTTT. Translating gives CASSLWPRGTGELFF.